One and the same sample provided the 5 T cell receptor beta chains below, sequenced in a study of control samples from healthy donors and cancer patients. Data came from immunoSEQ multiplex PCR; TCRdb stores just in-frame clones and leaves some out. The table lists about 89,000 clones, over 65% of them singletons. The specimen sequenced was blood. The origin of the receptors is a woman aged 40-49 years in good health.

The chain recombines TRBV30 with TRBJ1-6; D call uncertain. Germline V gives CDR1 GTSNPN, CDR2 SVGIG (reference sequence). Trimming stripped 0 bases from V and 5 bases from J, with 8 bases between. The CDR3 extends over 14 amino acids. The CDR3: CAWSVRSDNSPLHF. CDR3 bases: TGTGCCTGGAGTGTCAGGTCGGATAATTCACCCCTCCACTTT.

The rearrangement uses TRBV4-2 and TRBJ2-4, with 16 bases identical to TRBD2. After removal of 5 bases from V and 3 bases from J, the junction contained 7 bases not matched to a gene. Germline V CDR1 and CDR2: LGHNA, YNFKEQ. The CDR3 has 18 amino acids. CDR3 protein: CASSAGLAGGIGKNIQYF. As DNA, the CDR3 is TGTGCCAGCAGCGCGGGACTAGCGGGGGGGATAGGCAAAAACATTCAGTACTTC.

V and J are TRBV7-2 and TRBJ2-1; the match to TRBD2 covers 7 bases. The CDR3 covers 14 residues. Germline V lookup: CDR1 SGHTA, CDR2 FQGNSA. Trimming removed 11 bases from V and 0 bases from J; junction bases left unmatched: 7. The CDR3, as DNA: TGTACCTCGTCTAGCGGTAGCTCCTACAATGAGCAGTTCTTC. This translates into CTSSSGSSYNEQFF.

The CDR3 sequence: CASSLTGGFNSPLHF. The DNA for the CDR3 is TGTGCCAGCAGCTTAACAGGGGGCTTTAATTCACCCCTCCACTTT. V is TRBV7-2 and J is TRBJ1-6, with 9 bases fitting TRBD1. This CDR3 is 15 amino acids long. The V gene end was trimmed by 2 bases and the J gene end by 6 bases; junction bases not matched to a gene: 2. The germline gives CDR1 SGHTA, CDR2 FQGNSA.

The V and J genes are TRBV19 and TRBJ1-1, with 7 bases identical to TRBD1. The V and J ends lost 1 base and 3 bases, in that order; junction bases with no gene match: 8. This CDR3 spans 16 amino acids. The germline V gene has CDR1 LNHDA and CDR2 SQIVND (reference sequence). The CDR3 sequence: CASSIGLQGRDTEAFF. As DNA, the CDR3 is TGTGCCAGTAGTATAGGCTTACAGGGGAGGGACACTGAAGCTTTCTTT.